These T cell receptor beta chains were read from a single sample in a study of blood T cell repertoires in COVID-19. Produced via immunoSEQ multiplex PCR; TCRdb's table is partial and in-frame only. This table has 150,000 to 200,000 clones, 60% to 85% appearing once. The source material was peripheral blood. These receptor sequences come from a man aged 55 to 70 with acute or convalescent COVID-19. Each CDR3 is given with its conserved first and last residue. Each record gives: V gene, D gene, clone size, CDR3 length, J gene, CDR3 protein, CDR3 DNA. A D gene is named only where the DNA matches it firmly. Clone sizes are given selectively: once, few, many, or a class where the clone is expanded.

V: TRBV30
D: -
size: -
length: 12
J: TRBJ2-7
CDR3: CAWTATGYEQYF
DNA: TGTGCCTGGACCGCTACAGGGTACGAGCAGTACTTC

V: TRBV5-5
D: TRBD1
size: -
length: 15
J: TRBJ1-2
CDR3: CASSLQTGGLHGYTF
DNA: TGTGCCAGCAGTCTCCAGACAGGGGGCCTACATGGCTACACCTTC

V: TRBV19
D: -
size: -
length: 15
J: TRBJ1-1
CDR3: CASSTWTEMNTEAFF
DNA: TGTGCCAGTAGTACGTGGACAGAGATGAACACTGAAGCTTTCTTT

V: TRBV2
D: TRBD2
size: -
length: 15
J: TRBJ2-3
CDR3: CASARGGAGTDTQYF
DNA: TGTGCCAGCGCCCGGGGGGGCGCCGGAACAGATACGCAGTATTTT

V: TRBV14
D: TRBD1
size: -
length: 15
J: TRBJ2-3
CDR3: CASSQTGTGRDTQYF
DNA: TGTGCCAGCAGCCAGACCGGGACAGGCCGGGATACGCAGTATTTT

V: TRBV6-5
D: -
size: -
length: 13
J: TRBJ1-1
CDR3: CASSYGQNTEAFF
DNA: TGTGCCAGCAGTTACGGACAGAACACTGAAGCTTTCTTT

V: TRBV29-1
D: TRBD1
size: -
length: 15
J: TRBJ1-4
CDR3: CSVGARGATNEKLFF
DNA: TGCAGCGTTGGGGCCAGGGGGGCAACTAATGAAAAACTGTTTTTT

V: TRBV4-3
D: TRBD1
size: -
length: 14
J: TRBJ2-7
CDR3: CASSQGTGDYEQYF
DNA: TGCGCCAGCAGCCAAGGGACAGGGGATTACGAGCAGTACTTC

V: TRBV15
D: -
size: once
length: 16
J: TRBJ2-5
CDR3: CATSRDRGTRQETQYF
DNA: TGTGCCACCAGCAGAGATCGGGGGACCCGACAAGAGACCCAGTACTTC

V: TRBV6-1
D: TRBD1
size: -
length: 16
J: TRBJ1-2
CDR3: CASSEYWDRLNYGYTF
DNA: TGTGCCAGCAGTGAGTACTGGGACAGATTAAACTATGGCTACACCTTC

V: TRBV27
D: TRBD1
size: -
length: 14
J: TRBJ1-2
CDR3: CATSPGQGIGGYTF
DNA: TGTGCCACCTCTCCGGGACAGGGAATCGGCGGCTACACCTTC

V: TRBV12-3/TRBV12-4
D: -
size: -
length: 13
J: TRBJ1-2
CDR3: CASMSQGYYGYTF
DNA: TGTGCCAGCATGTCACAGGGATACTATGGCTACACCTTC

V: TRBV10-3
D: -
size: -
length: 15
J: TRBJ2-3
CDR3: CAISEDRLSTDTQYF
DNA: TGTGCCATCAGTGAAGACAGATTAAGCACAGATACGCAGTATTTT

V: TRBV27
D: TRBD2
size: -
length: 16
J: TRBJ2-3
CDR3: CASSSRTSGGTDTQYF
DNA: TGTGCCAGCAGTTCCCGGACTAGCGGGGGCACAGATACGCAGTATTTT

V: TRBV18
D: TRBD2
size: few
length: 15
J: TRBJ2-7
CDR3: CASSPVQRGGYEQYF
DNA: TGTGCCAGCTCACCAGTCCAGCGGGGGGGTTACGAGCAGTACTTC

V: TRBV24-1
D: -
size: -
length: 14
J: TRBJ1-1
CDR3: CATPLTVMNTEAFF
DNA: TGTGCCACTCCCTTGACAGTCATGAACACTGAAGCTTTCTTT

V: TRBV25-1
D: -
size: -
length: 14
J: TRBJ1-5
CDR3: CASSEVGGGQPQHF
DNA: TGTGCCAGCAGTGAAGTCGGGGGAGGTCAGCCCCAGCATTTT

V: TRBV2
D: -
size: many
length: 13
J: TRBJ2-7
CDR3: CASKGGATYEQYF
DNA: TGTGCCAGCAAAGGCGGAGCGACCTACGAGCAGTACTTC

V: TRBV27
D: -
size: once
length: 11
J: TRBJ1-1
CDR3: CASSTRYEAFF
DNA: TGTGCCAGCAGTACACGATATGAAGCTTTCTTT

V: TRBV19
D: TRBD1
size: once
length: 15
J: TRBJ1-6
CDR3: CASSSAGQVNSPLHF
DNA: TGTGCCAGTAGTTCGGCCGGACAGGTCAATTCACCCCTCCACTTT

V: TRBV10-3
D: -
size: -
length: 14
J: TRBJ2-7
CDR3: CAISESSALYEQYF
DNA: TGTGCCATCAGTGAGTCGTCTGCACTATACGAGCAGTACTTC

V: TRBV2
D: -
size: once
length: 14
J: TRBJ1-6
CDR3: CASSVYSYNSPLHF
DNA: TGTGCCAGCAGTGTTTACTCCTATAATTCACCCCTCCACTTT

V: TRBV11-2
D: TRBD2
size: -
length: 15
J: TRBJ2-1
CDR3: CASSLGLAGYNEQFF
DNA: TGTGCCAGCAGCTTAGGACTAGCGGGGTACAATGAGCAGTTCTTC

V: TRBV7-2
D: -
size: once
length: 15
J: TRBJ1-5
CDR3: CASSLMGDYNQPQHF
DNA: TGTGCCAGCAGCTTAATGGGGGACTACAATCAGCCCCAGCATTTT

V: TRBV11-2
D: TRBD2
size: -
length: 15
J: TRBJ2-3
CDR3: CASSLEGWAGGFTYF
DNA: TGTGCCAGCAGCTTAGAAGGTTGGGCGGGGGGGTTCACGTATTTT

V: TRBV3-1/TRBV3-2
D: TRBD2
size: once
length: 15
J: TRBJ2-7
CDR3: CASSQETSGEYEQYF
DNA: TGTGCCAGCAGCCAAGAAACTAGCGGGGAGTACGAGCAGTACTTC

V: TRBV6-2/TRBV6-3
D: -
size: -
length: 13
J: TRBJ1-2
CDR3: CASSLTPNYGYTF
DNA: TGTGCCAGCAGTCTGACTCCAAACTATGGCTACACCTTC

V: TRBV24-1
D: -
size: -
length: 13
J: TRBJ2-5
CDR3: CATTSRGGETQYF
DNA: TGTGCCACCACATCTAGGGGGGGAGAGACCCAGTACTTC

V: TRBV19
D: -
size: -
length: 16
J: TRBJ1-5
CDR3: CASKRGGRGFYQPQHF
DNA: TGTGCCAGTAAACGGGGGGGACGGGGATTTTATCAGCCCCAGCATTTT

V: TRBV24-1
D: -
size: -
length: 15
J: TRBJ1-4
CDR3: CATSDTTGDYEKLFF
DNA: TGTGCCACCAGTGACACGACGGGGGATTATGAAAAACTGTTTTTT

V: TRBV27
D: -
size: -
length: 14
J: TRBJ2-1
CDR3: CASSLSYSYNEQFF
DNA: TGTGCCAGCAGTTTATCTTACAGTTACAATGAGCAGTTCTTC

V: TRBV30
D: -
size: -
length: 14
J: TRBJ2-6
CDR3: CAWRAVTGANVLTF
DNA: TGTGCCTGGAGGGCAGTAACTGGGGCCAACGTCCTGACTTTC

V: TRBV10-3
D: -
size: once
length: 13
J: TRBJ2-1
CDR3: CAIRDTSYNEQFF
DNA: TGTGCCATTAGGGACACATCCTACAATGAGCAGTTCTTC

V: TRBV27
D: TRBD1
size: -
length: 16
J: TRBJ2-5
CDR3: CASSLFGQGRGETQYF
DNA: TGTGCCAGCAGTTTATTCGGACAGGGGAGAGGGGAGACCCAGTACTTC

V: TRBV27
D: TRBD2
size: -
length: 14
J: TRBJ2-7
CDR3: CASRAGTSGSEQYF
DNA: TGTGCCAGCAGAGCCGGGACTAGCGGTTCCGAGCAGTACTTC

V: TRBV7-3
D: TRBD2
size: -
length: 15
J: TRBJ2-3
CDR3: CASSYSGGSTDTQYF
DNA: TGTGCCAGCAGCTATAGCGGGGGGAGCACAGATACGCAGTATTTT

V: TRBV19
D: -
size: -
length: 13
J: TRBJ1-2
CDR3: CASSIGTVYGYTF
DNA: TGTGCCAGTAGTATTGGCACAGTCTATGGCTACACCTTC

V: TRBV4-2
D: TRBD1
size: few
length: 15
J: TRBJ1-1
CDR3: CASSQEGQMNTEAFF
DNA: TGTGCCAGCAGCCAAGAGGGACAGATGAACACTGAAGCTTTCTTT